This TCR beta chain came from a study of a mutant IDH1 vaccine in newly diagnosed glioma. Study details: Vaccination was launched 4-6 weeks after radiotherapy alone, or with temozolomide cycles. Earlier care involved radiotherapy, temozolomide, or both, and the majority received both.

Indicated time point: week 35, safety follow-up. Every vaccination contained 300 ug of the mutant IDH1 20-mer peptide and was paired with topical imiquimod. With regard to this clone: The antigen is unknown.

Profiling relied on immunoSEQ multiplex PCR, and the TCRdb table lists in-frame clones only, not all of them. The sample lists 40,000 to 60,000 clones; 65% to 85% were seen once. Trimming shortened V by 4 bases and J by 3 bases, and 7 bases separated the two germline ends. The CDR3 extends over 13 amino acids. Germline assignment: CDR1 ENHRY and CDR2 SYGVKD. Here the sequenced sample was PBMCs, taken from a glioma patient whose treatment included an IDH1 peptide vaccine. The V and J genes are TRBV10-3 and TRBJ1-5; TRBD1 is a possible D gene (6 bases). The clonotype comes from a man in his forties or fifties with glioma. CDR3 nucleotides: TGTGCCATCAGTGGACAGGCCAATCAGCCCCAGCATTTT. It translates to CAISGQANQPQHF.